A selection of T cell receptor beta chains follows, all from one sample in a study of blood T cell repertoires in COVID-19. Using immunoSEQ multiplex PCR, the repertoire was profiled, and TCRdb retains in-frame clones only, with some absent. Altogether about 250,000 clones are present, about 90% being singletons, with the ten largest covering approximately 2%. Sequenced material: PBMCs or T cells enriched from blood (not recorded which). The receptors were sampled from a woman between 18 and 29 years old who had recovered from COVID-19. Both conserved end residues are part of each CDR3. D genes are given only for firm matches. The listing skips clone size in some rows; elsewhere it reads once, few, many or a size class.

.,TRBJ1-3,TRBV5-6,.,CASSGRVRGNTIYF,TGTGCCAGCAGCGGGAGGGTGCGTGGAAACACCATATATTTT
.,TRBJ2-2,TRBV5-6,.,CASSLGWAGLRTGELFF,TGTGCCAGCAGCCTAGGCTGGGCAGGGTTGAGAACCGGGGAGCTGTTTTTT
.,TRBJ2-1,TRBV6-4,.,CASSDGGTDEQFF,TGTGCCAGCAGTGATGGGGGGACCGATGAGCAGTTCTTC
.,TRBJ1-2,TRBV6-5,.,CASSYSGLSRNYGYTF,TGTGCCAGCAGTTACTCGGGACTAAGTAGAAACTATGGCTACACCTTC
.,TRBJ1-2,TRBV3-1/TRBV3-2,.,CASSQDLRSYGYTF,TGTGCCAGCAGCCAAGACTTGCGAAGCTATGGCTACACCTTC
.,TRBJ1-2,TRBV9,.,CASSVGLSLTF,TGTGCCAGCAGCGTAGGCCTAAGCCTCACCTTC
.,TRBJ1-1,TRBV11-3,TRBD1,CASSLILTGDNTEAFF,TGTGCCAGCAGCTTAATCCTAACAGGGGATAACACTGAAGCTTTCTTT
.,TRBJ2-7,TRBV10-3,TRBD1,CAINQQGQGNYEQYF,TGTGCCATCAACCAACAGGGACAGGGGAACTACGAGCAGTACTTC
.,TRBJ1-1,TRBV6-5,.,CASRRGTEAFF,TGTGCCAGCCGTCGAGGCACTGAAGCTTTCTTT
.,TRBJ2-3,TRBV7-3,TRBD2,CASSLFASGAGTDTQYF,TGTGCCAGCAGCTTATTCGCGAGCGGGGCCGGAACAGATACGCAGTATTTT
.,TRBJ2-7,TRBV5-1,TRBD1,CASSRDRQYEQYF,TGCGCCAGCAGCAGGGACAGGCAATACGAGCAGTACTTC
.,TRBJ1-2,TRBV4-1,.,CASSQGRQGMDGYTF,TGCGCCAGCAGCCAAGGTCGGCAGGGAATGGATGGCTACACCTTC
.,TRBJ2-7,TRBV4-1,TRBD2,CASSQSASGGESGEQYF,TGCGCCAGCAGCCAAAGCGCTAGCGGGGGCGAATCGGGCGAGCAGTACTTC
.,TRBJ1-3,TRBV5-4,.,CASSLVGAGNTIYF,TGTGCCAGCAGCTTGGTGGGGGCCGGAAACACCATATATTTT
.,TRBJ2-1,TRBV5-4,TRBD2,CASSPASGGAGGEQFF,TGTGCCAGCAGCCCCGCTAGCGGGGGGGCCGGAGGTGAGCAGTTCTTC
.,TRBJ2-7,TRBV7-8,.,CASSLVEDRGYEQYF,TGTGCCAGCAGCTTAGTTGAGGACAGAGGTTACGAGCAGTACTTC
.,TRBJ1-1,TRBV25-1,.,CASSEHAGTEAFF,TGTGCCAGCAGTGAACACGCCGGGACTGAAGCTTTCTTT
.,TRBJ2-1,TRBV7-8,.,CASSLGQYNEQFF,TGTGCCAGCAGCTTAGGGCAGTACAATGAGCAGTTCTTC
.,TRBJ1-1,TRBV7-3,.,CASSLNRAPNTEAFF,TGTGCCAGCAGCTTAAACAGGGCCCCAAACACTGAAGCTTTCTTT
.,TRBJ2-3,TRBV6-2/TRBV6-3,TRBD2,CASSSGPGLAAADTQYF,TGTGCCAGCAGTTCAGGACCGGGACTAGCGGCAGCAGATACGCAGTATTTT
.,TRBJ1-2,TRBV20-1,.,CSASIDSGPRSGYTF,TGCAGTGCTAGTATCGACTCAGGGCCCCGGAGTGGCTACACCTTC
once,TRBJ2-7,TRBV7-9,TRBD2,CASSLRENPYEQYF,TGTGCCAGCAGCTTGCGGGAGAACCCCTACGAGCAGTACTTC
.,TRBJ2-7,TRBV5-1,.,CASSLARNRGSLGEQYF,TGCGCCAGCAGCTTGGCGAGAAACCGGGGGTCTTTGGGAGAGCAGTACTTC
.,TRBJ1-5,TRBV28,.,CASSWRRTTVNQPQHF,TGTGCCAGCAGTTGGAGGCGTACGACTGTCAATCAGCCCCAGCATTTT
.,TRBJ2-1,TRBV29-1,TRBD2,CSVEVAGWSYEQFF,TGCAGCGTTGAAGTAGCGGGATGGAGCTATGAGCAGTTCTTC
.,TRBJ2-7,TRBV24-1,.,CATSDPTAYEQYF,TGTGCCACCAGTGACCCGACAGCCTACGAGCAGTACTTC
.,TRBJ2-7,TRBV5-1,.,CASSSPRLDEQYF,TGCGCCAGCAGCTCGCCCCGACTAGACGAGCAGTACTTC
.,TRBJ1-4,TRBV5-1,.,CASSPRQQTTNEKLFF,TGCGCCAGCAGCCCCCGTCAACAGACAACTAATGAAAAACTGTTTTTT
.,TRBJ1-6,TRBV27,.,CASRGGVLYNSPLHF,TGTGCCAGCAGGGGGGGGGTCCTGTATAATTCACCCCTCCACTTT
few,TRBJ1-2,TRBV5-1,.,CASRGGSGYTF,TGCGCCAGCAGAGGGGGATCTGGCTACACCTTC
.,TRBJ2-1,TRBV11-3,TRBD1,CASSNHRGLEQFF,TGTGCCAGCAGCAACCACAGGGGTCTGGAGCAGTTCTTC
.,TRBJ2-7,TRBV6-5,TRBD1,CASRGQGAYEQYF,TGTGCCAGCAGAGGACAGGGGGCCTACGAGCAGTACTTC